In its sample, the clone carrying this TCR beta chain was seen once. The antigen is unknown. This specimen comes from a study of CD8+ T cells in alopecia areata. Study-wide points: Normal scalp had lower clonality than lesional scalp, with alopecia totalis/universalis lesions showing this most strongly.

Per germline, CDR1 SGHDT and CDR2 YYEEEE. V lost 4 bases, J lost 9 bases, and 8 bases lay in between. The CDR3 runs to 11 residues. RNA extraction was followed by reverse transcription into cDNA, which acted as the sequencing template. Sequenced by immunoSEQ multiplex PCR; TCRdb stores in-frame clones only, minus some. This sample yields 130,000 to 150,000 clones, of which 40% to 55% are seen a single time; about 1% belongs to the top ten. Sequenced material: CD4+ T cells sorted from blood, taken at week 0. This sequence was found in a human donor with alopecia areata. The rearrangement links TRBV5-6 to TRBJ2-1, with unresolved D. In DNA form, the CDR3 reads TGTGCCAGCAGCCGCGGTGGTGAGCAGTTCTTC. Encoded protein: CASSRGGEQFF.